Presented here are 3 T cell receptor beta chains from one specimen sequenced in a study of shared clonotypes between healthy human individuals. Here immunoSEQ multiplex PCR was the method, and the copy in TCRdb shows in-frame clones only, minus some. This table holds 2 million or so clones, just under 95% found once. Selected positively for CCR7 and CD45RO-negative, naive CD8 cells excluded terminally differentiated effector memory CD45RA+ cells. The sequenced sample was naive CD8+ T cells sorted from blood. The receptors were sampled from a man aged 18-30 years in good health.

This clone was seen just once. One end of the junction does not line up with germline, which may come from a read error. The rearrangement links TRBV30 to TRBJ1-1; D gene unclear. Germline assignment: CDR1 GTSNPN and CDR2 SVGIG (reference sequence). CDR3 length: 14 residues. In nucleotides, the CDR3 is TGTGCCTGGAGTGTACTATCCAGGAACACTGAAGCTCTCTTT. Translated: CAWSVLSRNTEALF.

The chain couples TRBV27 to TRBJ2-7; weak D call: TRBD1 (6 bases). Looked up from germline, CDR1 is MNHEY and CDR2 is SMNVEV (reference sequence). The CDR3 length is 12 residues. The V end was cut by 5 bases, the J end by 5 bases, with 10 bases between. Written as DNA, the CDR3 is TGTGCCAGCAGTAACACAGGGAACGAGCAGTACTTC. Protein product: CASSNTGNEQYF.

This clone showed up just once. CDR3 coding DNA: TGTGCCAGCAGTCACCTGGGAGGGGGCGGTGAAGCTTTCTTT. It codes for CASSHLGGGGEAFF. The rearrangement joins TRBV6-6 to TRBJ1-1, with 7 bases lining up with TRBD1. The V gene end was trimmed by 5 bases and the J gene end by 7 bases; junction bases not matched to a gene: 10. This CDR3 region has 14 residues. CDR1 is MNHNY and CDR2 is SVGAGI in the germline V gene (reference sequence).